The 18 T cell receptor beta chains presented below share a single source sample, sequenced in a study of blood T cells in healthy people across ages. Sample-barcoded 5' priming and a J-beta primer mix drove a second PCR of roughly 6 to 12 cycles. TCRdb used MiXCR to reprocess the 5' RACE reads, holding one entry per CDR3 protein. The sample contains approximately 1.5 million distinct CDR3 sequences, approximately 43% of which appear only once. What was sequenced was blood. The receptors were sampled from a woman between 18 and 30 years old in good health.

As for this clonotype: The junction departs from the called germline gene at one end, perhaps through a read error. This chain links TRBV13 with TRBJ1-3, with 7 bases identical to TRBD1. The germline V gene has CDR1 PRHDT and CDR2 FYEKMQ (reference sequence). The CDR3 runs to 16 residues. For the CDR3, the DNA is TGTGCCAGCAGCTTCGGACAGGCGAACTCTGGAAACGCCATATATTTT. Protein product: CASSFGQANSGNAIYF.

This clonotype was counted between two and nine times. V and J are TRBV11-2 and TRBJ2-7, with TRBD2 as a possible D gene (5 bases). Germline V gene sequence: CDR1 SGHAT, CDR2 FQNNGV. This CDR3 has 16 amino acids. V lost 5 bases to trimming and J lost 0 bases, with 17 bases between them. The CDR3 loop reads CASSPISSGSSYEQYF. CDR3 DNA: TGTGCCAGCAGCCCGATCTCGAGCGGAAGCTCCTACGAGCAGTACTTC.

The V and J genes are TRBV6-6 and TRBJ2-6; no clear D. V lost 5 bases to trimming and J lost 4 bases, with 9 bases between them. CDR1 is MNHNY, CDR2 SVGAGI, per germline (reference sequence). CDR3 length: 14 amino acids. CDR3 coding DNA: TGTGCCAGCAGTCAGACATCGGGGGCCAACGTCCTGACTTTC. This sequence encodes CASSQTSGANVLTF.

This clonotype has a handful of counts. The genes are TRBV14 and TRBJ2-5; D is unresolved. CDR1 SGHDN and CDR2 FVKESK come from the germline V gene. Trimming left V 5 bases short and J 0 bases short, with 13 bases between. This CDR3 comprises 15 residues. For the CDR3, the DNA is TGTGCCAGCAGCAAAAGCGTAGAGTACCAAGAGACCCAGTACTTC. It codes for CASSKSVEYQETQYF.

This sequence joins TRBV28 and TRBJ1-6; D is perhaps TRBD1 (6 bases). Per the germline V gene, CDR1 is MDHEN and CDR2 is SYDVKM. The V end was cut by 7 bases, the J end by 9 bases, with 16 bases between. CDR3 length equals 14 residues. CDR3 amino acids: CASIQGGGGSPLHF. CDR3 bases: TGTGCCAGCATCCAAGGGGGAGGCGGTTCACCCCTCCACTTT.

J is TRBJ2-3 and V is TRBV30; 15 positions match TRBD2. V lost 0 bases, J lost 4 bases, and 5 bases stayed unmatched. The CDR3 is 17 residues long. The V gene's germline CDR1 is GTSNPN and CDR2 SVGIG (reference sequence). CDR3 region: CAWSVRRTSGGADTQYF. Here the CDR3 DNA reads TGTGCCTGGAGTGTACGGAGGACTAGCGGGGGGGCAGATACGCAGTATTTT.

This clonotype turned up a few times. The genes are TRBV4-1 and TRBJ2-5; TRBD1 matches 8 bases. Trimming at V came to 2 bases and at J to 4 bases, leaving 6 bases not matched to a gene. The CDR3 sequence is 15 residues long. Germline loops: CDR1 MGHRA, CDR2 YSYEKL. This chain's CDR3 is CASSQLTGDGETQYF. The CDR3 DNA reads TGCGCCAGCAGCCAACTGACAGGGGACGGAGAGACCCAGTACTTC.

The rearrangement links TRBV19 to TRBJ2-1, with 7 bases matching TRBD1. This CDR3 is built from 15 residues. Germline CDR1 LNHDA, CDR2 SQIVND (reference sequence). The junction had 7 bases not matched to a gene; V was cut back by 6 bases and J by 2 bases. CDR3 amino acids: CASRRATGTYNEQFF. The CDR3 DNA follows: TGTGCCAGTAGAAGAGCGACAGGGACCTACAATGAGCAGTTCTTC.

The sample holds a few counts of this clonotype. V gene TRBV28 combines with J gene TRBJ2-7; D gene uncertain. Germline lookup yields CDR1 MDHEN and CDR2 SYDVKM. V was pared by 9 bases and J by 0 bases, with 15 bases between. The CDR3 extends over 14 amino acids. Here the CDR3 reads CASNVLFSSYEQYF. In nucleotides, the CDR3 is TGTGCCAGTAATGTTTTATTTAGCTCCTACGAGCAGTACTTC. Drawing the rest from reference TRBV28 and TRBJ2-7, the complete variable domain is DVKVTQSSRYLVKRTGEKVFLECVQDMDHENMFWYRQDPGLGLRLIYFSYDVKMKEKGDIPEGYSVSREKKERFSLILESASTNQTSMYLCASNVLFSSYEQYFGPGTRLTVT.

On this clonotype: A much larger clone sits a single nucleotide away, making a read error possible. V and J are TRBV29-1 and TRBJ1-2; no reliable D call. The CDR3 contains 12 residues. V was pared by 0 bases and J by 0 bases, with 2 bases between. Germline V gives CDR1 SQVTM, CDR2 ANQGSEA. The CDR3 nucleotides are TGCAGCGTTGAAGAACCTAACTATGGCTACACCTTC. Translated: CSVEEPNYGYTF. The whole variable domain, remainder taken from reference TRBV29-1 and TRBJ1-2, is SAVISQKPSRDICQRGTSLTIQCQVDSQVTMMFWYRQQPGQSLTLIATANQGSEATYESGFVIDKFPISRPNLTFSTLTVSNMSPEDSSIYLCSVEEPNYGYTFGSGTRLTVV.

The sample holds a few counts of this clonotype. This chain's CDR3 is CASSRNRRGPGAFF. For the CDR3, the DNA is TGCGCCAGCAGCCGGAACAGACGGGGACCCGGAGCTTTCTTT. V gene TRBV4-3 combines with J gene TRBJ1-1; a weak D match, TRBD1 (5 bases). CDR1 and CDR2 (germline): LGHNA, YSLEER. This CDR3 region has 14 residues. Trimming left V 4 bases short and J 10 bases short, with 19 bases between.

The CDR3 nucleotides are TGCGCCAGCAGCTTTGGTCTTGTGGGGGCCGATACGCAGTATTTT. This sequence encodes CASSFGLVGADTQYF. The rearrangement uses TRBV5-1 and TRBJ2-3, with a possible D match to TRBD1 (6 bases). The CDR3 runs to 15 residues. V dropped 2 bases and J dropped 6 bases, with 16 bases sitting between them. Looked up from germline, CDR1 is SGHRS and CDR2 is YFSETQ.

This clonotype was seen only a few times. This chain connects TRBV20-1 to TRBJ1-1, with no clear D. V lost 2 bases, J lost 1 base, and 5 bases lay in between. This CDR3 is 12 amino acids long. CDR1 and CDR2 from the germline V gene are DFQATT and SNEGSKA (reference sequence). CDR3 sequence (DNA): TGCAGTGCTAGATATCAGAACACTGAAGCTTTCTTT. It translates to CSARYQNTEAFF.

This sequence joins TRBV6-5 and TRBJ2-4, with 8 bases aligning to TRBD2. The J call may be in error: the DNA end matches TRBJ2-7 better. There are 14 residues in the CDR3. Germline V gene lookup returns CDR1 MNHEY and CDR2 SVGAGI. DNA for the CDR3: TGTGCCAGCAGTTACTCGCGGGGGGCCTACGAGCAGTACTTC. It codes for CASSYSRGAYEQYF.

The chain has TRBV15 and TRBJ2-1; TRBD2 aligns across 9 bases. CDR1 and CDR2 (germline): LNHNV, YYDKDF (reference sequence). Unmatched junction bases numbered 7, after V lost 3 bases and J lost 4 bases. The length of the CDR3 is 16 residues. The CDR3 is CATSRGLALRYNEQFF. Here the CDR3 DNA reads TGTGCCACCAGCAGGGGACTAGCCTTACGATACAATGAGCAGTTCTTC.

This chain links TRBV7-9 with TRBJ2-5; a weak D match, TRBD1 (5 bases). Germline CDR1 and CDR2: SEHNR and FQNEAQ (reference sequence). Trimming stripped 6 bases from V and 0 bases from J, with 14 bases between. This CDR3 comprises 15 residues. In DNA form, the CDR3 reads TGTGCCAGCAGTCCCGAGGACACCAACCAAGAGACCCAGTACTTC. It translates to CASSPEDTNQETQYF.

Notes on this clonotype: The germline gene is not matched at one end of the junction; a read error may be the cause. The chain uses TRBV12-5 and TRBJ2-2, with 8 bases lining up with TRBD1. Per germline, CDR1 LGHNT and CDR2 FRNRAP. This CDR3 is 14 amino acids long. DNA of the CDR3: TGTGCTAGCGGTTCCCAGGACAGGGACGGGGAGCTGTTTTTT. Translating it yields CASGSQDRDGELFF. The full variable domain, its missing parts supplied by reference TRBV12-5 and TRBJ2-2, is DARVTQTPRHKVTEMGQEVTMRCQPILGHNTVFWYRQTMMQGLELLAYFRNRAPLDDSGMPKDRFSAEMPDATLATLKIQPSEPRDSAVYFCASGSQDRDGELFFGEGSRLTVL.

The J gene is TRBJ1-5, the V gene TRBV27, with no clear D. The CDR3 has 12 residues. Germline V gene data show CDR1 as MNHEY and CDR2 as SMNVEV (reference sequence). Trimming left V 6 bases short and J 7 bases short, with 10 bases between. CDR3 amino acids: CASRMGSQPQHF. CDR3 nucleotides: TGTGCCAGCAGGATGGGGAGCCAGCCCCAGCATTTT.